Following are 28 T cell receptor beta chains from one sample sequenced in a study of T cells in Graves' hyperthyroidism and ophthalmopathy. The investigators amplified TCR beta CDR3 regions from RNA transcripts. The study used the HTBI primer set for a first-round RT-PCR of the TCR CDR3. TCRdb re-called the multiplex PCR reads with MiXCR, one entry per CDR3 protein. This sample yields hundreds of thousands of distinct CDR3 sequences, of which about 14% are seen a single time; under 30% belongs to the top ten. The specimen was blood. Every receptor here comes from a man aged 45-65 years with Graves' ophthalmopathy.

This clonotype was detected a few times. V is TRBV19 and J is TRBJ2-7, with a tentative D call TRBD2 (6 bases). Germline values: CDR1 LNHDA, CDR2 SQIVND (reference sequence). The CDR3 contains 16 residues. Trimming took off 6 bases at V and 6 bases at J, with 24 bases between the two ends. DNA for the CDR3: TGTGCCAGTAGGGAAACCGGGACCCAGGCCGGGGGCGAGCAGTACTTC. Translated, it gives CASRETGTQAGGEQYF.

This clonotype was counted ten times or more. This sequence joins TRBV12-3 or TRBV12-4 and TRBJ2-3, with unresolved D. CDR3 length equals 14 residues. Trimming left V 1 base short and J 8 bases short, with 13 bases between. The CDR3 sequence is CASSLVSDSGTQYF. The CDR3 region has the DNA TGTGCCAGCAGTTTAGTGTCGGATAGTGGTACGCAGTATTTT.

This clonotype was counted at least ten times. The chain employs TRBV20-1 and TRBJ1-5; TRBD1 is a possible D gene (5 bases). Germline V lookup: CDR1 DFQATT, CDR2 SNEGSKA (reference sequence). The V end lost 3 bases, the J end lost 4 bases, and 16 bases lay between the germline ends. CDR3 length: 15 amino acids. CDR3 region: CSARGMQGPNQPQHF. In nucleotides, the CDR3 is TGCAGTGCTAGGGGTATGCAGGGCCCTAATCAGCCCCAGCATTTT.

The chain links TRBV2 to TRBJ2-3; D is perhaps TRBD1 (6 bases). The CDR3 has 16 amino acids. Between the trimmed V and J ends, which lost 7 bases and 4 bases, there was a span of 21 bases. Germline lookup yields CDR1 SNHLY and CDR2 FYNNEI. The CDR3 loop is CASTNPTGLGADTQYF. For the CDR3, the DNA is TGTGCCAGCACCAATCCCACAGGGCTCGGCGCAGATACGCAGTATTTT. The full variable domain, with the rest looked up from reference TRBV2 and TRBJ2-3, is EPEVTQTPSHQVTQMGQEVILRCVPISNHLYFYWYRQILGQKVEFLVSFYNNEISEKSEIFDDQFSVERPDGSNFTLKIRSTKLEDSAMYFCASTNPTGLGADTQYFGPGTRLTVL.

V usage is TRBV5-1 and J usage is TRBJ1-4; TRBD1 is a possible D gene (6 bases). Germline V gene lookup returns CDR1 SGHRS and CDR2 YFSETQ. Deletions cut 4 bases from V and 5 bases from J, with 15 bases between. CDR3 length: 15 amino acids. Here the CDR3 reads CASSPNGTPNEKLFF. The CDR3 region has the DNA TGCGCCAGCAGCCCCAACGGGACACCGAATGAAAAACTGTTTTTT.

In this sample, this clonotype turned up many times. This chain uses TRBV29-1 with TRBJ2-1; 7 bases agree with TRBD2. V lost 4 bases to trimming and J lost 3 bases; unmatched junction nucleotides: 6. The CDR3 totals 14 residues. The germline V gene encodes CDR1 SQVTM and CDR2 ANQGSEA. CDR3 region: CSVAEGGYYNEQFF. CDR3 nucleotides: TGCAGCGTTGCGGAGGGAGGGTACTACAATGAGCAGTTCTTC.

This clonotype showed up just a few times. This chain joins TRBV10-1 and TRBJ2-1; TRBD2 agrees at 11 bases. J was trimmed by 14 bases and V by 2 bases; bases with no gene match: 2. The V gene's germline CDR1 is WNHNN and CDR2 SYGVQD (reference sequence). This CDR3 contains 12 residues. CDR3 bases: TGCGCCAGCAGTGAGGGACTAGCGGGCAAGTTCTTC. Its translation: CASSEGLAGKFF.

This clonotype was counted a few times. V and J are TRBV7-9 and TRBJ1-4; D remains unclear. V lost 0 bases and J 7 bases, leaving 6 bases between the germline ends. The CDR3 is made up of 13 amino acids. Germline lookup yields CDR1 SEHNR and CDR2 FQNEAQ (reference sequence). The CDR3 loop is CASSLAEIEKLFF. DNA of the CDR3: TGTGCCAGCAGCTTAGCTGAGATTGAAAAACTGTTTTTT. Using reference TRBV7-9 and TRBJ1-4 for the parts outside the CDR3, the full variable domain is DTGVSQNPRHKITKRGQNVTFRCDPISEHNRLYWYRQTLGQGPEFLTYFQNEAQLEKSRLLSDRFSAERPKGSFSTLEIQRTEQGDSAMYLCASSLAEIEKLFFGSGTQLSVL.

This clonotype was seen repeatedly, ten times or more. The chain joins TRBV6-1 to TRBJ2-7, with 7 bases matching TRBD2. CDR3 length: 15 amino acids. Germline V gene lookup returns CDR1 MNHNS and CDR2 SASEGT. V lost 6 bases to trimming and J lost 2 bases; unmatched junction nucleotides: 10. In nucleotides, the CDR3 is TGTGCCAGCAGGTATGAATCGGGAGGAACCTACGAGCAGTACTTC. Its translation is CASRYESGGTYEQYF.

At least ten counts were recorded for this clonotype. The chain's CDR3 is CASSPRDNYGYTF. The CDR3 nucleotides are TGTGCCAGCAGTCCCCGGGACAACTATGGCTACACCTTC. The rearrangement links TRBV12-3 or TRBV12-4 to TRBJ1-2; tentative D call: TRBD1 (5 bases). Trimming took 5 bases from V and 2 from J, leaving 9 bases between them. The CDR3 totals 13 residues.

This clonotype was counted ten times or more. The chain's CDR3 is CASSPRGPYEQYF. In nucleotides, the CDR3 is TGTGCCAGCTCGCCCCGTGGTCCCTACGAGCAGTACTTC. The chain recombines TRBV18 with TRBJ2-7; D ambiguous. CDR3 size: 13 residues. V lost 6 bases and J lost 2, with 11 bases in between. CDR1 is KGHSH and CDR2 is LQKENI in the germline V gene.

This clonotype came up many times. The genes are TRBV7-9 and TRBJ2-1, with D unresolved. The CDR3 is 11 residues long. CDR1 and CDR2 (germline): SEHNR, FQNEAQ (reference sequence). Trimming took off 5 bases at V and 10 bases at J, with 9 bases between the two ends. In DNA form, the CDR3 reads TGTGCCAGCAGCCCGACTCTGGAGCAGTTCTTC. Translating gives CASSPTLEQFF.

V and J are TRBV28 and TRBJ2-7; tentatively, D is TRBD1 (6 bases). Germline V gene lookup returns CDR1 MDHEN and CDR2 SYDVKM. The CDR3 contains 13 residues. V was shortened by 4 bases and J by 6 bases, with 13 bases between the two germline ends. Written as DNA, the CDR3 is TGTGCCAGCAGTTCCCCAGGGGTTCCCGAGCAGTACTTC. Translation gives CASSSPGVPEQYF.

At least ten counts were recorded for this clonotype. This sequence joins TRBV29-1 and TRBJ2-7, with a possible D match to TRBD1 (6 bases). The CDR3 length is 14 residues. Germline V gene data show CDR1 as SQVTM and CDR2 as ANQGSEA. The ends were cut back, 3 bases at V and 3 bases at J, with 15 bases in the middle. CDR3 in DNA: TGCAGCGTTGAGACCAGGGGAGAGGACTACGAGCAGTACTTC. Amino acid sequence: CSVETRGEDYEQYF.

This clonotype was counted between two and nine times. The CDR3 loop is CASSPLPEQYF. DNA for the CDR3: TGTGCCAGCAGCCCCCTTCCCGAGCAGTACTTC. This rearrangement joins TRBV7-9 to TRBJ2-7; no firm D call. The germline V and J ends were trimmed by 5 bases and 6 bases, with 8 bases remaining between them. This CDR3 contains 11 residues. Germline V gene data show CDR1 as SEHNR and CDR2 as FQNEAQ (reference sequence).

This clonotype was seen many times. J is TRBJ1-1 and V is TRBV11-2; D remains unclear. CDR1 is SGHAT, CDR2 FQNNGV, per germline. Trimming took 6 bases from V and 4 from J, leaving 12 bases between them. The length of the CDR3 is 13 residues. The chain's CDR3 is CASSLGWGTEAFF. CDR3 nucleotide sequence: TGTGCCAGCAGTCTAGGCTGGGGCACTGAAGCTTTCTTT.

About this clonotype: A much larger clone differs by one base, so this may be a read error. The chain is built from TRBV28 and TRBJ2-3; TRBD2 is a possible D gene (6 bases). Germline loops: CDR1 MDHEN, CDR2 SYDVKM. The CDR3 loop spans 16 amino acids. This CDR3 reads CVSSRSGTAQSDTQYF. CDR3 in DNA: TGTGTCAGCAGTAGGTCGGGGACTGCCCAATCAGATACGCAGTATTTT.

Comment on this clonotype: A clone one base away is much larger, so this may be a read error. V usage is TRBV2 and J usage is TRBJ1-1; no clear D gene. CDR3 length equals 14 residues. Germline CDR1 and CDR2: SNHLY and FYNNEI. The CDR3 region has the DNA TGTGCCGGCAGTGAAGCACACCAGAACACTGAAGCTTTCTTT. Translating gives CAGSEAHQNTEAFF.

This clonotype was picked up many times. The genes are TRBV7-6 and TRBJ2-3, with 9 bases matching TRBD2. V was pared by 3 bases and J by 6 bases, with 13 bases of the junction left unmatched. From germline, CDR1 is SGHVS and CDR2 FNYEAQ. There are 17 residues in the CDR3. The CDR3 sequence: CASSLIAGVGLSDTQYF. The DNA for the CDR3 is TGTGCCAGCAGCTTGATAGCGGGAGTTGGTTTAAGTGATACGCAGTATTTT.

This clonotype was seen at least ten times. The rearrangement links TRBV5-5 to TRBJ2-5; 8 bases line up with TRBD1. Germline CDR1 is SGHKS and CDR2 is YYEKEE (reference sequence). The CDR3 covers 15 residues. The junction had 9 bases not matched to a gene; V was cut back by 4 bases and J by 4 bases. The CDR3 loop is CASSPQAGGIETQYF. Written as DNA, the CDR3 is TGTGCCAGCAGCCCTCAGGCAGGGGGCATAGAGACCCAGTACTTC.

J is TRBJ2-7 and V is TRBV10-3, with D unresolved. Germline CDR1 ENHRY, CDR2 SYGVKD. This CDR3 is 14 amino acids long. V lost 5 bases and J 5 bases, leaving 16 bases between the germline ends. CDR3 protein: CAISRDPGDNEQYF. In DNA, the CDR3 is TGTGCCATCAGTCGCGACCCAGGAGATAACGAGCAGTACTTC.

CDR3 sequence: CSARTSGSIRETQYF. CDR3 coding DNA: TGCAGTGCACGGACTAGCGGGAGTATTAGAGAGACCCAGTACTTC. V gene TRBV20-1 combines with J gene TRBJ2-5; 13 bases line up with TRBD2. V trimming: 6 bases; J trimming: 4 bases; junction bases outside the gene matches: 8. This CDR3 comprises 15 residues. Per the germline V gene, CDR1 is DFQATT and CDR2 is SNEGSKA (reference sequence).

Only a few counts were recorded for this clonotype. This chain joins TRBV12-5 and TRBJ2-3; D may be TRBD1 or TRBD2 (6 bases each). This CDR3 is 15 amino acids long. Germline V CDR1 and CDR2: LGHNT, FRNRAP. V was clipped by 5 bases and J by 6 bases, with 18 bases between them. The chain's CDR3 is CASGPYGGGRDTQYF. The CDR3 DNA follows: TGTGCTAGTGGTCCCTACGGAGGGGGGAGGGATACGCAGTATTTT.

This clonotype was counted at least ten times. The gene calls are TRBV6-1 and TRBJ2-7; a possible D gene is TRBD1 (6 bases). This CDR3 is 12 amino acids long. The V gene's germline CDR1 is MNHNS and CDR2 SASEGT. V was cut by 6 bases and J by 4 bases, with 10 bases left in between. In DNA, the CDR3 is TGTGCCAGCAGCACAGGGTTTTACGAGCAGTACTTC. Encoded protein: CASSTGFYEQYF.

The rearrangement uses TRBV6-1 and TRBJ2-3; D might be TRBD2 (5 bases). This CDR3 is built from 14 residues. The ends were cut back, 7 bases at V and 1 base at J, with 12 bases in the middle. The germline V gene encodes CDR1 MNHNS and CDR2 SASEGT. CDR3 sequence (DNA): TGTGCCAGCACCGCCGGTAGCGGCACAGATACGCAGTATTTT. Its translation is CASTAGSGTDTQYF.

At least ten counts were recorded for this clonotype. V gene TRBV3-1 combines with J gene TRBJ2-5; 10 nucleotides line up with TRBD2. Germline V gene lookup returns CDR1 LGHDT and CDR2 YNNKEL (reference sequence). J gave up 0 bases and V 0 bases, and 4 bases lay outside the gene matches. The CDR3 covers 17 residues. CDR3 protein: CASSQDGSGRNQETQYF. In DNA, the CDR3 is TGTGCCAGCAGCCAAGATGGTAGCGGGAGGAACCAAGAGACCCAGTACTTC.

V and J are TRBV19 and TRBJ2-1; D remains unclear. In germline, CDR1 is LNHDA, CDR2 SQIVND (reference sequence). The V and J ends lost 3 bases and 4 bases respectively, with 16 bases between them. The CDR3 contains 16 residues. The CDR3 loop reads CASSISWTRTYNEQFF. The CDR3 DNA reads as TGTGCCAGTAGTATTTCGTGGACCAGAACATACAATGAGCAGTTCTTC.

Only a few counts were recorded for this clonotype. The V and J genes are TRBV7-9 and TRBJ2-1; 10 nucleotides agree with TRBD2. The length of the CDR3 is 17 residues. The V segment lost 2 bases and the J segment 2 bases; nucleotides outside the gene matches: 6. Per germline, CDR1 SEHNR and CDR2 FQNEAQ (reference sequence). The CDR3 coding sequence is TGTGCCAGCAGCTTAAGGGGGCTAGCGGGAGCCTACAATGAGCAGTTCTTC. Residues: CASSLRGLAGAYNEQFF.